This is a list of T cell receptor beta chains from one sample in a study of blood T cell repertoires in COVID-19. Assay: immunoSEQ multiplex PCR; the TCRdb copy retains only in-frame clones and omits some. The table includes about 440,000 clones, 70% to 90% detected once. Sequenced sample: PBMCs or T cells enriched from blood (not recorded which). These receptors came from a young woman with acute COVID-19. CDR3s include the opening cysteine and the closing phenylalanine or tryptophan. D genes are given only for firm matches.

d_gene,v_gene,CDR3aa
NA,TRBV2,CASSGQGSSGYTF
NA,TRBV7-9,CASSATEYQETQYF
TRBD1,TRBV4-3,CARVFVGQGETQYF
TRBD1,TRBV7-8,CASSLAFQGAGEKLFF
TRBD2,TRBV5-1,CASSLVLAGTNEQFF
NA,TRBV7-3,CASSLGLGAWDTQYF
NA,TRBV20-1,CSVQNEKLFF
NA,TRBV18,CASSPGLVRRSPLHF
NA,TRBV7-9,CASSYNNEQFF
TRBD1,TRBV15,CATSRGPDRTETQYF
NA,TRBV30,CAWNRGTGNTIYF
TRBD1,TRBV7-2,CASSTRGKSRYNEQFF
TRBD1,TRBV6-4,CASSDRRTGTCQYSNQPQHF
NA,TRBV19,CASERLAGTQDEQFF
TRBD1,TRBV9,CASSSRQGLNDNSPLHF
NA,TRBV12-3/TRBV12-4,CASRPVGGETQYF
TRBD2,TRBV3-1/TRBV3-2,CASSQDLASLAGQSYEQYF
TRBD2,TRBV4-3,CASSQDPLAGGNEQFF
TRBD1,TRBV2,CASIGQGSYGYTF
TRBD2,TRBV11-2,CASRRLAGNNEQFF
TRBD1,TRBV27,CASSSDRGLGEKLFF
TRBD1,TRBV2,CASSEQGQSYGYTF
NA,TRBV9,CASSVLGGEDQPQHF
NA,TRBV7-9,CASSLATIDRKKNIQYF
TRBD1,TRBV5-6,CASSLVDRAQGEKLFF
NA,TRBV19,CASSISTAKPNYEQYF
NA,TRBV5-1,CASSDGSPNSPLHF
TRBD1,TRBV5-1,CASSLGDRGFTDTQYF
NA,TRBV4-1,CASSQDNRVPEQFF
NA,TRBV7-9,CASSFLGARNTEAFF
TRBD2,TRBV28,CASSLYGTSGKAYEQYF
TRBD1,TRBV6-5,CASRPWTGGEPQHF
NA,TRBV6-2/TRBV6-3,CASSPTAPQETQYF
NA,TRBV28,CASSLWDTNSPLHF
NA,TRBV7-2,CASSLRQNNEQFF
NA,TRBV5-1,CASSLEGVGNQPQHF
NA,TRBV11-3,CASSQNGQETQYF
TRBD1,TRBV7-3,CASSLAFGQGYEQYF
NA,TRBV5-4,CASSLAPSVNEQFF
NA,TRBV7-2,CASRPGQLNTEAFF
NA,TRBV27,CASSWSLDQPQHF
TRBD1,TRBV10-2,CASSEYGQGEHEQYF
TRBD2,TRBV28,CASSQRLAEVYEQYF
TRBD1,TRBV28,CASRQGNNQPQHF
NA,TRBV28,CASSLYVRDISYNEQFF